These 14 T cell receptor beta chains came from one sample sequenced in a study of blood T cell repertoires in COVID-19. The data were produced by immunoSEQ multiplex PCR, yet TCRdb's version contains in-frame clones alone and is incomplete. This table holds approximately 90,000 clones, about 80% found once. Sequenced sample: peripheral blood. Receptors were obtained from a human donor in a cohort sampled during active COVID-19.

This clone has just a few counts. CDR3 DNA sequence: TGTGCCAGCAGTTACTCCTCGGGGGCTAACTATGGCTACACCTTC. Translating it yields CASSYSSGANYGYTF. The genes are TRBV6-5 and TRBJ1-2; a possible D gene is TRBD1 (5 bases). CDR1 and CDR2 from the germline V gene are MNHEY and SVGAGI. V lost 0 bases, J lost 0 bases, and 8 bases lay in between. The CDR3 is made up of 15 amino acids.

The CDR3 DNA reads TGCGCCAGCAGCCAACAGACCGGGACTAGCGGTACAGATACGCAGTATTTT. Its protein is CASSQQTGTSGTDTQYF. This rearrangement joins TRBV4-3 to TRBJ2-3; 11 bases line up with TRBD2. V was pared by 2 bases and J by 3 bases, with 7 bases of the junction left unmatched. This CDR3 is built from 17 residues. From germline, CDR1 is LGHNA and CDR2 YSLEER.

In its sample, this clone was seen once. The chain joins TRBV27 to TRBJ2-7; TRBD1 matches at 7 bases. The CDR3 runs 15 residues. V trimming: 2 bases; J trimming: 4 bases; junction bases outside the gene matches: 8. Germline loops: CDR1 MNHEY, CDR2 SMNVEV (reference sequence). This chain's CDR3 is CASSLGTEKPYEQYF. The DNA of the CDR3 is TGTGCCAGCAGTTTAGGGACAGAGAAACCTTACGAGCAGTACTTC.

V usage is TRBV6-4 and J usage is TRBJ2-5; TRBD2 matches 10 bases. Germline V gene data show CDR1 as MRHNA and CDR2 as SNTAGT. This CDR3 contains 13 residues. The V and J ends lost 4 bases and 7 bases, in that order; junction bases with no gene match: 3. For the CDR3, the DNA is TGTGCCAGCAGTGGGACTAGCGGAGGGACCCAGTACTTC. It encodes CASSGTSGGTQYF.

The genes are TRBV5-4 and TRBJ2-1; tentatively, D is TRBD2 (5 bases). Germline CDR1 and CDR2: SGHNT and YYREEE (reference sequence). The V end lost 6 bases, the J end lost 0 bases, and 13 bases lay between the germline ends. CDR3 length equals 15 residues. As DNA, the CDR3 is TGTGCCAGCACCAAGAGCGGAAGCTCCTACAATGAGCAGTTCTTC. Translated, it gives CASTKSGSSYNEQFF.

This chain joins TRBV5-1 and TRBJ2-2, with TRBD2 matching 8 bases. The CDR3 has 15 residues. The V and J ends lost 3 bases and 5 bases, in that order; junction bases with no gene match: 6. Germline CDR1 SGHRS, CDR2 YFSETQ. The CDR3 region has the DNA TGCGCCAGCAGCTGGGTAGCGGGATCTACCGGGGAGCTGTTTTTT. This sequence encodes CASSWVAGSTGELFF.

The rearrangement uses TRBV2 and TRBJ1-1; TRBD1 matches 7 bases. V dropped 8 bases and J dropped 4; count of bases not matched to a gene: 7. Germline assignment: CDR1 SNHLY and CDR2 FYNNEI. This CDR3 spans 13 amino acids. The CDR3 sequence is CASARQGVTEAFF. The CDR3 DNA reads as TGTGCCAGCGCTCGGCAGGGGGTCACTGAAGCTTTCTTT.

The rearrangement links TRBV28 to TRBJ2-1, with 7 bases that match TRBD2. Germline assignment: CDR1 MDHEN and CDR2 SYDVKM. CDR3 length equals 14 residues. V shed 6 bases, J shed 4 bases, and the junction held 6 bases outside the gene matches. The CDR3 spells CASREREWYNEQFF. DNA for the CDR3: TGTGCCAGCAGAGAGCGGGAATGGTACAATGAGCAGTTCTTC.

The CDR3 region is CASSYQTGTYEQYF. CDR3 nucleotides: TGTGCCAGCAGCTACCAGACAGGCACCTACGAGCAGTACTTC. The V gene is TRBV5-5, the J gene TRBJ2-7; D is perhaps TRBD1 (6 bases). Germline V gives CDR1 SGHKS, CDR2 YYEKEE (reference sequence). The length of the CDR3 is 14 residues. Trimming pared 3 bases from V and 2 bases from J, leaving 12 bases between.

This clone is medium-sized (0.01 to 0.1%) by share. Within the sample, other DNA sequences also encode this same CDR3. The rearrangement uses TRBV7-2 and TRBJ2-7, with D perhaps matching TRBD2 (7 bases). V lost 1 base and J 2 bases, leaving 12 bases between the germline ends. CDR3 length equals 15 residues. From germline, CDR1 is SGHTA and CDR2 FQGNSA. CDR3 sequence (DNA): TGTGCCAGCAGCTTAGGGGGGGGGCAGACCTACGAGCAGTACTTC. Amino acid sequence: CASSLGGGQTYEQYF. The full variable domain, with the rest looked up from reference TRBV7-2 and TRBJ2-7, is GAGVSQSPSNKVTEKGKDVELRCDPISGHTALYWYRQSLGQGLEFLIYFQGNSAPDKSGLPSDRFSAERTGGSVSTLTIQRTQQEDSAVYLCASSLGGGQTYEQYFGPGTRLTVT.

V usage is TRBV14 and J usage is TRBJ2-3, with D possibly matching TRBD1 (5 bases). With 1 base removed from V and 0 bases from J, the gap between germline ends came to 20 bases. The CDR3 loop spans 19 amino acids. The germline V gene has CDR1 SGHDN and CDR2 FVKESK. CDR3 loop: CASSQVWTPSLGSTDTQYF. As DNA, the CDR3 is TGTGCCAGCAGCCAAGTTTGGACACCGAGTTTAGGAAGCACAGATACGCAGTATTTT.

This chain links TRBV7-9 with TRBJ1-1; D unclear. The CDR3 runs to 15 residues. Germline CDR1 and CDR2: SEHNR and FQNEAQ (reference sequence). Trimming pared 3 bases from V and 5 bases from J, leaving 16 bases between. CDR3 amino acids: CASSLKGRKGTEAFF. CDR3 nucleotides: TGTGCCAGCAGCTTGAAAGGGAGGAAAGGGACTGAAGCTTTCTTT.

This clone was seen ten or more times. The CDR3 region has the DNA TGTGCCAGTAGTATAGACAGGGGGGCCGGGGAGCTGTTTTTT. It encodes CASSIDRGAGELFF. The genes are TRBV19 and TRBJ2-2; a weak D match, TRBD1 (7 bases). The germline gives CDR1 LNHDA, CDR2 SQIVND (reference sequence). CDR3 length equals 14 residues. Trimming pared 0 bases from V and 6 bases from J, leaving 8 bases between.

This clone was seen a handful of times. The chain carries TRBV7-3 and TRBJ2-2; D is possibly TRBD2 (6 bases). The CDR3 totals 14 residues. The ends were cut back, 4 bases at V and 7 bases at J, with 13 bases in the middle. From germline, CDR1 is SGHTA and CDR2 FQGTGA. CDR3 protein: CASSSDGGIGELFF. As DNA, the CDR3 is TGTGCCAGCAGCTCCGATGGGGGGATCGGGGAGCTGTTTTTT.